This T cell receptor beta chain was observed in a study of human T cells and chemical hapten exposure. TCRdb reprocessed the RACE reads with MiXCR, giving one entry per CDR3 protein. The profile shows some 27,000 distinct CDR3 sequences, roughly a tenth of them singletons. Whole-study findings and limits: The study found expanded TCRs formed significantly more large CDR3 similarity clusters than controls.

The CDR3 extends over 14 amino acids. Germline loops: CDR1 DFQATT, CDR2 SNEGSKA (reference sequence). The ends lost 5 bases at V and 7 bases at J; junction bases unmatched: 11. Noted time point: patch test 2, 6 weeks after DPC sensitization. The sample's treatment: therapeutic diphenylcyclopropenone sensitization with weekly scalp DPC. As for this clonotype: Its antigen is unknown.

Source: whole blood, taken in connection with sensitization to the hapten diphenylcyclopropenone (DPC). The chain has TRBV20-1 and TRBJ2-1; 7 nucleotides agree with TRBD1. The source is a man aged 25 to 45 with alopecia areata. Some clones in this sample may be carry-over from other donors' samples. CDR3 protein: CSAARDSSGNEQFF. The CDR3 DNA reads TGCAGTGCTGCCCGGGACAGTTCAGGAAATGAGCAGTTCTTC.